Shown below are 14 T cell receptor beta chains from a single sample sequenced in a study of T cell repertoires in cytomegalovirus infection. TCRdb ran MiXCR on the reads and lists one entry per CDR3 protein. Of 150,000 to 200,000 distinct CDR3 sequences detected, roughly an eighth appear once; the ten largest clones hold more than 20%. Material: PBMCs. These receptors were collected from a human donor in good health (CMV status not recorded). Some clones in this sample may be carry-over from other donors' samples.

The sample holds many counts of this clonotype. The chain uses TRBV7-9 and TRBJ2-7; 7 bases agree with TRBD2. Germline assignment: CDR1 SEHNR and CDR2 FQNEAQ (reference sequence). The V segment lost 5 bases and the J segment 8 bases; nucleotides outside the gene matches: 3. CDR3 length: 11 residues. The CDR3, as DNA: TGTGCCAGCAGCCTGGGAGGGAAGCAGTACTTC. Residues: CASSLGGKQYF.

The J gene is TRBJ2-2, the V gene TRBV29-1; D possibly corresponds to TRBD2 (5 bases). CDR3 size: 16 residues. Germline V gene data show CDR1 as SQVTM and CDR2 as ANQGSEA. Trimming left V 4 bases short and J 7 bases short, with 22 bases between. CDR3 sequence (DNA): TGCAGCGTTGCCCCTTATCGGCCGGGGAGCCGCGGGGAGCTGTTTTTT. Encoded protein: CSVAPYRPGSRGELFF.

This clonotype was observed at least ten times. This sequence joins TRBV7-8 and TRBJ2-7, with D tentatively TRBD1 or TRBD2 (5 bases each). The germline V and J ends were trimmed by 6 bases and 3 bases, with 18 bases remaining between them. Germline CDR1 and CDR2: SGHVS and FQNEAQ. This CDR3 is 15 amino acids long. The CDR3 DNA follows: TGTGCCAGCAGGATTGGGACGGACCTTTTCTACGAGCAGTACTTC. It specifies CASRIGTDLFYEQYF.

A few counts support this clonotype. This chain connects TRBV5-1 to TRBJ2-1; 8 bases agree with TRBD2. V dropped 0 bases and J dropped 5; count of bases not matched to a gene: 4. The CDR3 consists of 15 residues. Germline V CDR1 and CDR2: SGHRS, YFSETQ. For the CDR3, the DNA is TGCGCCAGCAGCTTGGGGACTAGCCTAAACAATGAGCAGTTCTTC. Protein sequence: CASSLGTSLNNEQFF.

The V and J genes are TRBV7-3 and TRBJ2-7, with D possibly being TRBD1 (5 bases). V gave up 1 base and J gave up 11 bases, with 15 bases separating them. CDR1 and CDR2 (germline): SGHTA, FQGTGA. The CDR3 is 13 amino acids. CDR3 amino acids: CASSLSRAPIKYF. CDR3 nucleotide sequence: TGTGCCAGCAGCTTAAGCAGGGCGCCGATTAAGTACTTC.

This clonotype showed up just once. The chain recombines TRBV7-4 with TRBJ2-5; 8 positions agree with TRBD2. Germline V gene data show CDR1 as SGHVT and CDR2 as SQSDAQ. The CDR3 runs to 16 residues. The junction had 5 bases not matched to a gene; V was cut back by 1 base and J by 1 base. CDR3 sequence reads: CASSLVPGGTQETQYF. In nucleotides, the CDR3 is TGTGCCAGCAGCTTAGTCCCGGGAGGGACCCAAGAGACCCAGTACTTC.

The rearrangement links TRBV10-3 to TRBJ1-1; TRBD1 might be the D (6 bases). The germline CDR1 and CDR2 sequences are ENHRY and SYGVKD. The CDR3 contains 13 residues. V gave up 4 bases and J gave up 4 bases, with 10 bases separating them. The DNA of the CDR3 is TGTGCCATCAGTGGGGACACCCTCACTGAAGCTTTCTTT. Translation gives CAISGDTLTEAFF.

This clonotype was counted ten times or more. This rearrangement joins TRBV7-2 to TRBJ2-1; D might be TRBD1 (6 bases). CDR3 length: 20 residues. Germline loops: CDR1 SGHTA, CDR2 FQGNSA. Trimming pared 3 bases from V and 0 bases from J, leaving 24 bases between. In DNA form, the CDR3 reads TGTGCCAGCAGCTTCCCTCGTAGGCGTGACAGGTCTAGCTCCTACAATGAGCAGTTCTTC. Amino acids: CASSFPRRRDRSSSYNEQFF.

This clonotype has only a few counts. The V call is TRBV19, the J call TRBJ1-2; no reliable D call. Deletions cut 9 bases from V and 2 bases from J, with 10 bases between. CDR3 length: 12 residues. Germline V gene sequence: CDR1 LNHDA, CDR2 SQIVND (reference sequence). CDR3 in DNA: TGTGCCAGGAGCGTAGAGAACTATGGCTACACCTTC. It encodes CARSVENYGYTF.

In its sample, this clonotype was seen many times. The V and J genes are TRBV4-1 and TRBJ1-1, with 7 bases identical to TRBD1. Germline V gene lookup returns CDR1 MGHRA and CDR2 YSYEKL. The CDR3 consists of 16 residues. Germline trimming cut 6 bases from V and 1 base from J; bases unmatched to any gene: 11. The CDR3 region is CASRNTPGQRNTEAFF. CDR3 DNA sequence: TGCGCCAGCAGAAACACGCCGGGACAGAGGAACACTGAAGCTTTCTTT.

This clonotype has a count of ten or more. The chain combines TRBV5-4 with TRBJ2-7; perhaps D is TRBD1 or TRBD2 (5 bases each). Germline loops: CDR1 SGHNT, CDR2 YYREEE (reference sequence). This CDR3 comprises 17 residues. V gave up 4 bases and J gave up 0 bases, with 20 bases separating them. CDR3 loop: CASSLSTGRTVSYEQYF. The CDR3 coding sequence is TGTGCCAGCAGCCTATCCACGGGACGCACCGTCTCCTACGAGCAGTACTTC. Looking up the rest from reference TRBV5-4 and TRBJ2-7 gives the full variable domain: ETGVTQSPTHLIKTRGQQVTLRCSSQSGHNTVSWYQQALGQGPQFIFQYYREEENGRGNFPPRFSGLQFPNYSSELNVNALELDDSALYLCASSLSTGRTVSYEQYFGPGTRLTVT.

In this sample, this clonotype turned up many times. The chain is built from TRBV7-2 and TRBJ2-7; weak D call: TRBD1 (7 bases). Germline V gene sequence: CDR1 SGHTA, CDR2 FQGNSA. The CDR3 has 14 amino acids. V was cut by 5 bases and J by 4 bases, with 15 bases left in between. In DNA, the CDR3 is TGTGCCAGCAGCCAGGGCGCAGGGGGGTACGAGCAGTACTTC. It is translated as CASSQGAGGYEQYF.

The rearrangement joins TRBV19 to TRBJ1-5; D gene unclear. Trimming shortened V by 11 bases and J by 5 bases, and 19 bases separated the two germline ends. This CDR3 contains 14 residues. The germline V gene has CDR1 LNHDA and CDR2 SQIVND (reference sequence). The CDR3 loop is CAARRVGGDQPQHF. In DNA, the CDR3 is TGTGCCGCCCGTCGGGTAGGAGGCGATCAGCCCCAGCATTTT. The full variable domain, rest sourced from reference TRBV19 and TRBJ1-5, is DGGITQSPKYLFRKEGQNVTLSCEQNLNHDAMYWYRQDPGQGLRLIYYSQIVNDFQKGDIAEGYSVSREKKESFPLTVTSAQKNPTAFYLCAARRVGGDQPQHFGDGTRLSIL.

There are many counts of this clonotype. V and J are TRBV6-2 or TRBV6-3 and TRBJ2-7; D not resolved. The CDR3 has 15 amino acids. Per germline, CDR1 MNHEY and CDR2 SVGEGT. Trimming removed 2 bases at V and 0 bases at J, with 11 bases between. The CDR3 bases are TGTGCCAGCAGTTACGTTCCAGCCACCTCCTACGAGCAGTACTTC. It yields the protein CASSYVPATSYEQYF.